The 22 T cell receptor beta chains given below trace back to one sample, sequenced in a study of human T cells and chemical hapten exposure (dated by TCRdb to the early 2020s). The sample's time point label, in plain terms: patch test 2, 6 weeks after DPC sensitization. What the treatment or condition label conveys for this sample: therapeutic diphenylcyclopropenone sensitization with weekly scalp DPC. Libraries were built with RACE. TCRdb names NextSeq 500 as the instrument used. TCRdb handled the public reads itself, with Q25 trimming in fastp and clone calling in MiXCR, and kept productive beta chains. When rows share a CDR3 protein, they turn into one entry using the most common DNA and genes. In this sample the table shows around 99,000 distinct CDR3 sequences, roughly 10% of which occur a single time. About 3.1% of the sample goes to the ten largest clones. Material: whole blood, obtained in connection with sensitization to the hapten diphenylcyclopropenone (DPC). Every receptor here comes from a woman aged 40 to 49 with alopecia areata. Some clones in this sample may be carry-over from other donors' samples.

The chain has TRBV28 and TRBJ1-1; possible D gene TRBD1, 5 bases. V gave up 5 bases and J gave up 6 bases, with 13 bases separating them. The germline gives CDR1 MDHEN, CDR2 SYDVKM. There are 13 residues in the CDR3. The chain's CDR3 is CASSPTARSEAFF. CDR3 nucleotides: TGTGCCAGCAGTCCGACAGCGAGGTCTGAAGCTTTCTTT.

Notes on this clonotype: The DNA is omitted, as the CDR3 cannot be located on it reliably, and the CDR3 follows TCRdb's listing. The chain's CDR3 is CASSFGAGGGAGELFF. The gene calls are TRBV6-5 and TRBJ2-2; TRBD1, as called in the table, went unchecked against the DNA. Termini included, the CDR3 measures 16 amino acids. CDR1 and CDR2 (germline): MNHEY, SVGAGI.

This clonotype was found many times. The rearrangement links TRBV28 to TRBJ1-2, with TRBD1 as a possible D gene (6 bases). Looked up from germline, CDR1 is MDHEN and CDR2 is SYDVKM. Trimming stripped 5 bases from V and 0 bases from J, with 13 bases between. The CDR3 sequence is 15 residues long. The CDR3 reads CASSEEDRSNYGYTF. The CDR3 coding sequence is TGTGCCAGCAGTGAGGAGGACAGATCTAACTATGGCTACACCTTC.

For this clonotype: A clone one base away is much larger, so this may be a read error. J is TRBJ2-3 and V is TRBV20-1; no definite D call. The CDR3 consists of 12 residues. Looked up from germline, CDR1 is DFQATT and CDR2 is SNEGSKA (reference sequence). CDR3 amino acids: CSASTGTNTQYF. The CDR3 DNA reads TGCAGTGCTAGTACGGGCACAAATACGCAGTATTTT.

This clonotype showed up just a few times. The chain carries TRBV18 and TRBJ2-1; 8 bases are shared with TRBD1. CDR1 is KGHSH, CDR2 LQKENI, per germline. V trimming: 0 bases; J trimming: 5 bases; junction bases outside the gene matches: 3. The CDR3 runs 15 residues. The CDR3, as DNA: TGTGCCAGCTCACCACCGTGGACAGGGAACAATGAGCAGTTCTTC. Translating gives CASSPPWTGNNEQFF.

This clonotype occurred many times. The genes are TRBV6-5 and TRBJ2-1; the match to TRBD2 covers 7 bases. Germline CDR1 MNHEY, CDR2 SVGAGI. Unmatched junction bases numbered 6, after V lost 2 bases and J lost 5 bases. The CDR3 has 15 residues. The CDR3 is CASSYGGGNDNEQFF. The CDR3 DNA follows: TGTGCCAGCAGTTACGGCGGGGGAAACGACAATGAGCAGTTCTTC.

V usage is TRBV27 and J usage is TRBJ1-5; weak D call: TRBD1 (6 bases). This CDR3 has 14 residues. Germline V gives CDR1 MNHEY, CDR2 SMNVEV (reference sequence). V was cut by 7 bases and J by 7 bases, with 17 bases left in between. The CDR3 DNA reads TGTGCCAGCACTTTCACAGGGTTTCGGCAGCCCCAGCATTTT. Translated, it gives CASTFTGFRQPQHF.

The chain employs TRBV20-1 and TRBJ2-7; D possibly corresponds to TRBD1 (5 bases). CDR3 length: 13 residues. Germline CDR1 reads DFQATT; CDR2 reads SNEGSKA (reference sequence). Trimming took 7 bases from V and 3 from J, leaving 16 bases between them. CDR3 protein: CSGSRIQGYEQYF. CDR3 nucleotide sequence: TGCAGTGGTTCGAGGATCCAGGGCTACGAGCAGTACTTC.

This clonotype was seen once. The CDR3 loop reads CASSQGAGGRSGTQYF. DNA for the CDR3: TGCGCCAGCAGCCAGGGAGCGGGGGGGCGTAGCGGTACGCAGTATTTT. The chain uses TRBV4-1 and TRBJ2-3; 10 positions match TRBD2. The CDR3 runs to 16 residues. Trimming removed 3 bases from V and 8 bases from J; junction bases left unmatched: 11. Germline V gene lookup returns CDR1 MGHRA and CDR2 YSYEKL.

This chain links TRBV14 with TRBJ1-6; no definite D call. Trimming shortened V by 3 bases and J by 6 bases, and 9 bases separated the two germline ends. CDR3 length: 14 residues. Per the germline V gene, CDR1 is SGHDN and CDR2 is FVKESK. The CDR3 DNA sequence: TGTGCCAGCAGCCAGAAGCGGAGTAATTCACCCCTCCACTTT. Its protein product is CASSQKRSNSPLHF.

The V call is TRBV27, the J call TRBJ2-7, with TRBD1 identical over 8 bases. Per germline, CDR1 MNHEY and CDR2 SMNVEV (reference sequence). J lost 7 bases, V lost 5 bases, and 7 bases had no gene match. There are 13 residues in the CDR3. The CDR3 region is CASSPDRAGEQYF. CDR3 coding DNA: TGTGCCAGCAGTCCGGACAGGGCGGGTGAGCAGTACTTC.

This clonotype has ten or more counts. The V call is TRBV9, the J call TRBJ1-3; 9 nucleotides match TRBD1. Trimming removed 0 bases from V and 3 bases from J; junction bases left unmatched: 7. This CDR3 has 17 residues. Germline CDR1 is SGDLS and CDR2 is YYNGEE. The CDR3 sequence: CASSVEGQGYYGNTIYF. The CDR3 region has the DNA TGTGCCAGCAGCGTAGAGGGACAGGGCTACTATGGAAACACCATATATTTT.

As DNA, the CDR3 is TGTGCCAGCAGTTTTTCATTATCAGAGCAGTTCTTC. Amino acids: CASSFSLSEQFF. V is TRBV12-3 or TRBV12-4 and J is TRBJ2-1; D is ambiguous. The CDR3 is made up of 12 amino acids. The V gene lost 3 bases and the J gene lost 10 bases, with 10 bases spanning the gap.

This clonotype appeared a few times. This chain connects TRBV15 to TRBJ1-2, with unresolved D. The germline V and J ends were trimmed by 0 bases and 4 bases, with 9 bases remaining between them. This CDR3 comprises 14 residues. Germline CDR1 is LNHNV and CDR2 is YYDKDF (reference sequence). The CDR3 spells CATSRDVGSYGYTF. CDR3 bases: TGTGCCACCAGCAGAGATGTCGGCTCCTATGGCTACACCTTC.

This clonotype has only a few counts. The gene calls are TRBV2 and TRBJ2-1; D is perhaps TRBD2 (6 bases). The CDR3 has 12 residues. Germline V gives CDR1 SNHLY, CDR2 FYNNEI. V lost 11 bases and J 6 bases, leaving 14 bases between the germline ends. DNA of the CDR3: TGTGCCGGGACTGGCTTCTCCAATGAGCAGTTCTTC. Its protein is CAGTGFSNEQFF. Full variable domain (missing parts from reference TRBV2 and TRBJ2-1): EPEVTQTPSHQVTQMGQEVILRCVPISNHLYFYWYRQILGQKVEFLVSFYNNEISEKSEIFDDQFSVERPDGSNFTLKIRSTKLEDSAMYFCAGTGFSNEQFFGPGTRLTVL.

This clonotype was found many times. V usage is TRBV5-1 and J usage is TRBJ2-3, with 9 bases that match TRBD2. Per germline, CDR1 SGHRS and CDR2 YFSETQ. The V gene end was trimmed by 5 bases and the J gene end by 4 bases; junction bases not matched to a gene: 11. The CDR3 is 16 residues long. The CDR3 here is CASRGAASGAPDTQYF. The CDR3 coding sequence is TGCGCCAGCAGGGGGGCGGCTAGCGGGGCTCCAGATACGCAGTATTTT.

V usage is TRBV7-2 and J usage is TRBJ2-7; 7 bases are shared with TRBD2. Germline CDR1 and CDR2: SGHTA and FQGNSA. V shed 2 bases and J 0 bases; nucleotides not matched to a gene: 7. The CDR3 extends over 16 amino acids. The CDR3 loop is CASSLRSGGVSYEQYF. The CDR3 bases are TGTGCCAGCAGCTTACGGTCTGGGGGGGTCTCCTACGAGCAGTACTTC. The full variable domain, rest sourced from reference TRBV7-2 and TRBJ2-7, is GAGVSQSPSNKVTEKGKDVELRCDPISGHTALYWYRQSLGQGLEFLIYFQGNSAPDKSGLPSDRFSAERTGGSVSTLTIQRTQQEDSAVYLCASSLRSGGVSYEQYFGPGTRLTVT.

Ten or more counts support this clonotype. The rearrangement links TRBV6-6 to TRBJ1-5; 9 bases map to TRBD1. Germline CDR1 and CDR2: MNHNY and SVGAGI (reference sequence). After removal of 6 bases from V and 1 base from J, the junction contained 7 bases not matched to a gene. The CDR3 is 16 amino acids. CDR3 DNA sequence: TGTGCCAGCAGATCCCCGGGACAGGGAAGCAATCAGCCCCAGCATTTT. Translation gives CASRSPGQGSNQPQHF.

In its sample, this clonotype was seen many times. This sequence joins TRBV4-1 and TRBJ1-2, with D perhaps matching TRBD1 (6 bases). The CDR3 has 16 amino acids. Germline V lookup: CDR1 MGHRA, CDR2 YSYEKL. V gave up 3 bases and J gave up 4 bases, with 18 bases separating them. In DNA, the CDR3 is TGCGCCAGCAGCCAGAGTCCGGCCGGACAGTTCTATGGCTACACCTTC. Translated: CASSQSPAGQFYGYTF.

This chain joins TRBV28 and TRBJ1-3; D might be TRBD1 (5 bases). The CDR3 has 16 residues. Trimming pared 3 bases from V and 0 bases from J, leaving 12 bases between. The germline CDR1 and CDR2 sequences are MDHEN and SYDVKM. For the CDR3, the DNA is TGTGCCAGCAGTTTCCCAGGACACCTCTCTGGAAACACCATATATTTT. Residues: CASSFPGHLSGNTIYF.

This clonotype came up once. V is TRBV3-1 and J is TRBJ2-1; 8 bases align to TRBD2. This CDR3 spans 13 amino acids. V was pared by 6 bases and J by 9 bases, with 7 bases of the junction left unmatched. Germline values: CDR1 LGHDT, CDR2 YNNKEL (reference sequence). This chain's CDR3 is CASRNGGASEQFF. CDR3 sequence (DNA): TGTGCCAGCAGAAACGGGGGGGCCTCTGAGCAGTTCTTC.

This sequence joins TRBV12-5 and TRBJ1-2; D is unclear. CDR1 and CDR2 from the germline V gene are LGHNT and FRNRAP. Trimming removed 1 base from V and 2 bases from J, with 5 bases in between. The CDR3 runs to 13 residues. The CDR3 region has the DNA TGTGCTAGTGGTTTGGGAGAGAACTATGGCTACACCTTC. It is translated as CASGLGENYGYTF.